Below, 7 T cell receptor beta chains from the same sample are listed, as sequenced in a study of response to subunit inactivated influenza vaccine. A single record per CDR3 protein comes from TCRdb applying MiXCR to the RT-PCR reads. This table has around 650,000 distinct CDR3 sequences, about 15% appearing once. Sequenced material: PBMCs from blood, taken about 12 days after vaccination. Every receptor here comes from a man in his fifties who received an inactivated influenza vaccine.

This chain uses TRBV5-1 with TRBJ2-7; D is possibly TRBD1 (6 bases). Germline CDR1 is SGHRS and CDR2 is YFSETQ. The CDR3 contains 13 residues. The germline V and J ends were trimmed by 4 bases and 2 bases, with 10 bases remaining between them. The CDR3 sequence: CASSPDSAYEQYF. CDR3 DNA sequence: TGCGCCAGCAGCCCGGACAGTGCCTACGAGCAGTACTTC.

The chain recombines TRBV7-2 with TRBJ2-3, with 7 bases aligning to TRBD1. The ends lost 5 bases at V and 5 bases at J; junction bases unmatched: 10. This CDR3 region has 15 residues. Germline values: CDR1 SGHTA, CDR2 FQGNSA. The CDR3, as DNA: TGTGCCAGCAGCGTAGACCAGGGGGTTGGAGATACGCAGTATTTT. This gives the protein CASSVDQGVGDTQYF.

This clonotype was seen a handful of times. The V gene is TRBV20-1, the J gene TRBJ2-1; D gene ambiguous. Trimming pared 3 bases from V and 10 bases from J, leaving 16 bases between. In germline, CDR1 is DFQATT, CDR2 SNEGSKA (reference sequence). This CDR3 is 13 amino acids long. Here the CDR3 DNA reads TGCAGTGCTAGTGACGGGTCGTTAGTCGAGCAGTTCTTC. Amino acids: CSASDGSLVEQFF.

This clonotype came up many times. J is TRBJ1-6 and V is TRBV12-3 or TRBV12-4; TRBD1 might be the D (6 bases). CDR3 length equals 15 residues. Trimming took off 6 bases at V and 9 bases at J, with 18 bases between the two ends. The CDR3 reads CASSTAGGLGSPLHF. The CDR3 DNA reads TGTGCCAGCAGCACCGCCGGGGGGCTTGGTTCACCCCTCCACTTT.

The gene calls are TRBV5-1 and TRBJ2-5; TRBD2 agrees at 7 bases. With V trimmed by 4 bases and J by 3 bases, 6 bases remained unmatched. The CDR3 length is 14 residues. CDR1 is SGHRS and CDR2 is YFSETQ in the germline V gene. Written as DNA, the CDR3 is TGCGCCAGCAGCGGATGGACTAGAGAAGAGACCCAGTACTTC. Amino acids: CASSGWTREETQYF. The entire variable domain, with the rest obtained from reference TRBV5-1 and TRBJ2-5, is as follows: KAGVTQTPRYLIKTRGQQVTLSCSPISGHRSVSWYQQTPGQGLQFLFEYFSETQRNKGNFPGRFSGRQFSNSRSEMNVSTLELGDSALYLCASSGWTREETQYFGPGTRLLVL.

In its sample, this clonotype was seen many times. V usage is TRBV12-3 or TRBV12-4 and J usage is TRBJ2-5; 13 bases line up with TRBD2. The CDR3 runs to 16 residues. V dropped 4 bases and J dropped 5; count of bases not matched to a gene: 7. In nucleotides, the CDR3 is TGTGCCAGCAGTTCCTCACTAGCGGGAGGGCCCGAGACCCAGTACTTC. Protein: CASSSSLAGGPETQYF.

The chain has TRBV15 and TRBJ2-7, with unresolved D. V lost 0 bases, J lost 2 bases, and 8 bases lay in between. CDR1 is LNHNV, CDR2 YYDKDF, per germline (reference sequence). This CDR3 is built from 14 residues. CDR3 in amino acids: CATSREVRTYEQYF. CDR3 DNA sequence: TGTGCCACCAGCAGAGAGGTCAGGACCTACGAGCAGTACTTC.